The rows below give T cell receptor beta chains drawn from one sample of a study of post-analysis software for immune sequencing data. From the PCR reads, TCRdb called clonotypes with MiXCR, one entry per CDR3 protein. The repertoire holds hundreds of thousands of distinct CDR3 sequences, with around a third as singletons. The sequencing sample was made of blood. Every receptor here comes from a girl aged 5-17 years with multiple sclerosis. Both conserved end residues are part of each CDR3. The order of the fields is D gene, V gene, J gene, clone size, CDR3 length, CDR3 DNA, CDR3 protein. A D gene is named only where the DNA matches it firmly. Clone size appears in some rows only: once, few, many, or a class for an expanded clone.

d_gene: TRBD1
v_gene: TRBV7-2
j_gene: TRBJ1-1
abundance: -
len: 14
CDR3nt: TGTGCCAGCAGCTTTCGGGACAGATACACTGAAGCTTTCTTT
CDR3aa: CASSFRDRYTEAFF

d_gene: -
v_gene: TRBV12-3/TRBV12-4
j_gene: TRBJ2-1
abundance: -
len: 15
CDR3nt: TGTGCCAGCAGAGCCACCGACGGGGGTTGGTATGAGCAGTTCTTC
CDR3aa: CASRATDGGWYEQFF

d_gene: -
v_gene: TRBV7-3
j_gene: TRBJ2-3
abundance: few
len: 13
CDR3nt: TGTGCCAGCAGCTCCCAGCCGGGGGACAGCTTGTATTTT
CDR3aa: CASSSQPGDSLYF

d_gene: -
v_gene: TRBV20-1
j_gene: TRBJ1-1
abundance: -
len: 15
CDR3nt: TGCAGTGCTAGACCACGGGGGGGACTGAACGCTGAAGCTTTCTTT
CDR3aa: CSARPRGGLNAEAFF

d_gene: -
v_gene: TRBV28
j_gene: TRBJ1-1
abundance: few
len: 11
CDR3nt: TGTGCCAGCAGTTTATACACTGAAGCTTTCTTT
CDR3aa: CASSLYTEAFF

d_gene: -
v_gene: TRBV5-1
j_gene: TRBJ1-2
abundance: few
len: 14
CDR3nt: TGCGCCAGCAGCTTGGCTGGCAGGGGTGGTGGCTACACCTTC
CDR3aa: CASSLAGRGGGYTF

d_gene: -
v_gene: TRBV7-2
j_gene: TRBJ1-5
abundance: few
len: 15
CDR3nt: TGTGCCAGCAGCTTACTTCGGACTAGCAATCAGCCCCAGCATTTT
CDR3aa: CASSLLRTSNQPQHF

d_gene: -
v_gene: TRBV4-1
j_gene: TRBJ2-5
abundance: few
len: 15
CDR3nt: TGCGCCAGCAGCCAATCCGAGGGGCGGCAAGAGACCCAGTACTTC
CDR3aa: CASSQSEGRQETQYF

d_gene: TRBD1
v_gene: TRBV5-6
j_gene: TRBJ1-2
abundance: few
len: 15
CDR3nt: TGTGCCAGCAGCTTCTGGACAGGGACGGGCTATGGCTACACCTTC
CDR3aa: CASSFWTGTGYGYTF

d_gene: -
v_gene: TRBV6-5
j_gene: TRBJ1-6
abundance: few
len: 15
CDR3nt: TGTGCCAGCACTCTACGGGATCCCTATAATTCACCCCTCCACTTT
CDR3aa: CASTLRDPYNSPLHF

d_gene: -
v_gene: TRBV7-9
j_gene: TRBJ2-4
abundance: few
len: 14
CDR3nt: TGTGCCAGCAGCGCTCGGGGGGCGGGAAACATTCAGTACTTC
CDR3aa: CASSARGAGNIQYF

d_gene: TRBD2
v_gene: TRBV20-1
j_gene: TRBJ2-1
abundance: -
len: 14
CDR3nt: TGCAGTGCTAGTGCTAGCGGGGACTACAATGAGCAGTTCTTC
CDR3aa: CSASASGDYNEQFF

d_gene: -
v_gene: TRBV6-5
j_gene: TRBJ2-5
abundance: few
len: 13
CDR3nt: TGTGCCAGCAGTCGCAGGGATCAAGAGACCCAGTACTTC
CDR3aa: CASSRRDQETQYF

d_gene: -
v_gene: TRBV7-9
j_gene: TRBJ2-7
abundance: -
len: 16
CDR3nt: TGTGCCAGCAGCTCGGGGGACAGCCTATTAACCTACGAGCAGTACTTC
CDR3aa: CASSSGDSLLTYEQYF

d_gene: TRBD1
v_gene: TRBV7-2
j_gene: TRBJ1-4
abundance: few
len: 14
CDR3nt: TGTGCCAGCAGCTCTGACAGGGGTAATGAAAAACTGTTTTTT
CDR3aa: CASSSDRGNEKLFF

d_gene: TRBD1
v_gene: TRBV30
j_gene: TRBJ2-7
abundance: -
len: 14
CDR3nt: TGTGCCTGGAGGGGGGGACAGGGAAGATACGAGCAGTACTTC
CDR3aa: CAWRGGQGRYEQYF

d_gene: -
v_gene: TRBV12-3/TRBV12-4
j_gene: TRBJ2-3
abundance: -
len: 15
CDR3nt: TGTGCCAGCAGGGGAGGAGCAGGGTCCTTAGATACGCAGTATTTT
CDR3aa: CASRGGAGSLDTQYF

d_gene: -
v_gene: TRBV5-1
j_gene: TRBJ2-6
abundance: -
len: 18
CDR3nt: TGCGCCAGCAGCTTGAAAGGCAGGAACGCTCCTGGGGCCAACGTCCTGACTTTC
CDR3aa: CASSLKGRNAPGANVLTF

d_gene: TRBD1
v_gene: TRBV6-2/TRBV6-3
j_gene: TRBJ2-1
abundance: -
len: 15
CDR3nt: TGTGCCAGCGGCTACTGGGACAGGGTCTTTGGTGAGCAGTTCTTC
CDR3aa: CASGYWDRVFGEQFF

d_gene: TRBD2
v_gene: TRBV5-1
j_gene: TRBJ2-1
abundance: few
len: 15
CDR3nt: TGCGCCAGCAGCTTGGACGGGACTAGACCCAATGAGCAGTTCTTC
CDR3aa: CASSLDGTRPNEQFF

d_gene: TRBD1
v_gene: TRBV6-2/TRBV6-3
j_gene: TRBJ1-2
abundance: few
len: 15
CDR3nt: TGTGCCAGCAGTTCCTCGGACAGGGGAGACTATGGCTACACCTTC
CDR3aa: CASSSSDRGDYGYTF

d_gene: TRBD1
v_gene: TRBV28
j_gene: TRBJ2-1
abundance: few
len: 13
CDR3nt: TGTGCCAGCAGGGGACAGAAATACAATGAGCAGTTCTTC
CDR3aa: CASRGQKYNEQFF

d_gene: TRBD1
v_gene: TRBV6-5
j_gene: TRBJ1-6
abundance: -
len: 17
CDR3nt: TGTGCCAGCAGTTACTCGACAGGGAGGATTCCTAATTCACCCCTCCACTTT
CDR3aa: CASSYSTGRIPNSPLHF

d_gene: TRBD2
v_gene: TRBV6-6
j_gene: TRBJ2-1
abundance: -
len: 15
CDR3nt: TGTGCCAGCAGTCGGACTAGCGGGAGAGTGGATGAGCAGTTCTTC
CDR3aa: CASSRTSGRVDEQFF

d_gene: -
v_gene: TRBV2
j_gene: TRBJ1-2
abundance: few
len: 12
CDR3nt: TGTGCCAGCCGGGACAATCCCTATGGCTACACCTTC
CDR3aa: CASRDNPYGYTF

d_gene: TRBD2
v_gene: TRBV4-1
j_gene: TRBJ2-1
abundance: few
len: 18
CDR3nt: TGCGCCAGCAGCCCCCGCACTGGTTCTAGCGGGGGGAACAATGAGCAGTTCTTC
CDR3aa: CASSPRTGSSGGNNEQFF

d_gene: TRBD1
v_gene: TRBV7-3
j_gene: TRBJ2-3
abundance: -
len: 16
CDR3nt: TGTGCCAGCAGCCATCCCGAGACAGGGGGCGCAGATACGCAGTATTTT
CDR3aa: CASSHPETGGADTQYF

d_gene: TRBD1
v_gene: TRBV12-3/TRBV12-4
j_gene: TRBJ1-1
abundance: -
len: 12
CDR3nt: TGTGCCAGCAGTTTATACAGGGGTAAAGCTTTCTTT
CDR3aa: CASSLYRGKAFF

d_gene: -
v_gene: TRBV24-1
j_gene: TRBJ2-7
abundance: few
len: 15
CDR3nt: TGTGCCACCACAGACTTTCACAGGCGGACCTACGAGCAGTACTTC
CDR3aa: CATTDFHRRTYEQYF